A selection of T cell receptor beta chains follows, all from one sample in a study of OX40 agonist ivuxolimab in advanced cancers. Sequencing was performed with immunoSEQ multiplex PCR; in TCRdb, only in-frame clones are kept and a portion is missing. The sample has several thousand clones, roughly 90% seen once; the top ten hold around 15%. Specimen: CD4+ or CD8+ T cells sorted from blood, collected in a trial of the OX40 agonist ivuxolimab. Every receptor here comes from an adult with an advanced solid tumor such as melanoma, head and neck, liver or kidney cancer. Each CDR3 is given with its conserved first and last residue. Each record gives: J gene, clone size, V gene, D gene, CDR3 DNA, CDR3 protein. A D gene is named only where the DNA matches it firmly. For some rows the clone size is stated as once, few or many, or as a class when expanded; others skip it.

j_call: TRBJ2-1
clone_size: -
v_call: TRBV28
d_call: TRBD2
cdr3_nt: TGTGCCAGCAATCATCTATTGACAGGGCCGGGACTAGCGGGAGTCGGATACAATGAGCAGTTCTTC
cdr3_aa: CASNHLLTGPGLAGVGYNEQFF

j_call: TRBJ1-3
clone_size: -
v_call: TRBV2
d_call: -
cdr3_nt: TGTGCCAGCAGGGAGGGGATTAGCTCTGGAAACACCATATATTTT
cdr3_aa: CASREGISSGNTIYF

j_call: TRBJ2-7
clone_size: -
v_call: TRBV28
d_call: TRBD2
cdr3_nt: TGTGCCAGCAGGTCAGCGGGAGAGCTCTACGAGCAGTACTTC
cdr3_aa: CASRSAGELYEQYF

j_call: TRBJ1-2
clone_size: -
v_call: TRBV19
d_call: TRBD1
cdr3_nt: TGTGCCAGTAGACTACAGGGACAGGAAGGCTACACCTTC
cdr3_aa: CASRLQGQEGYTF

j_call: TRBJ1-2
clone_size: -
v_call: TRBV2
d_call: TRBD1
cdr3_nt: TGTGCCAGCCTGACAGGGAAGTATGGCTACACCTTC
cdr3_aa: CASLTGKYGYTF

j_call: TRBJ1-4
clone_size: -
v_call: TRBV7-9
d_call: -
cdr3_nt: TGTGCCAGCAGCTCCCAAGTGGCAGGGCTTAATGAAAAACTGTTTTTT
cdr3_aa: CASSSQVAGLNEKLFF

j_call: TRBJ2-3
clone_size: -
v_call: TRBV27
d_call: -
cdr3_nt: TGTGCCAGCAGTTATGCCTCAGATACGCAGTATTTT
cdr3_aa: CASSYASDTQYF

j_call: TRBJ2-7
clone_size: -
v_call: TRBV5-1
d_call: TRBD2
cdr3_nt: TGCGCCAGCAGCCAAGGACTAGCGGGAGTCTACGAGCAGTACTTC
cdr3_aa: CASSQGLAGVYEQYF

j_call: TRBJ2-1
clone_size: once
v_call: TRBV27
d_call: -
cdr3_nt: TGTGCCAGCAGTTTTGTTGGGGGGCACAATGAGCAGTTCTTC
cdr3_aa: CASSFVGGHNEQFF

j_call: TRBJ2-7
clone_size: -
v_call: TRBV4-1
d_call: -
cdr3_nt: TGCGCCAGCAGCCAAGATCTGATTGAGCGGGCGTACGAGCAGTACTTC
cdr3_aa: CASSQDLIERAYEQYF

j_call: TRBJ2-1
clone_size: once
v_call: TRBV30
d_call: TRBD2
cdr3_nt: TGTGCCTGGAGCCAGGGAGGGTGGGATGAGCAGTTCTTC
cdr3_aa: CAWSQGGWDEQFF

j_call: TRBJ2-5
clone_size: -
v_call: TRBV4-1
d_call: -
cdr3_nt: TGCGCCAGCAGCTCCGGAAGGGAGACCCAGTACTTC
cdr3_aa: CASSSGRETQYF

j_call: TRBJ1-5
clone_size: -
v_call: TRBV6-9
d_call: TRBD1
cdr3_nt: TGTGCCAGCAGTGCGGATGGACAGGGAAAGCCTGAACGGGATCAGCCCCAGCATTTT
cdr3_aa: CASSADGQGKPERDQPQHF

j_call: TRBJ2-7
clone_size: once
v_call: TRBV28
d_call: -
cdr3_nt: TGTGCCACCGAAAGGGGTTACGAGCAGTACTTC
cdr3_aa: CATERGYEQYF

j_call: TRBJ2-5
clone_size: -
v_call: TRBV14
d_call: TRBD1
cdr3_nt: TGTGCCAGCAGCCATCCGGGACAGGGGTTCGACCAGTACTTC
cdr3_aa: CASSHPGQGFDQYF

j_call: TRBJ2-3
clone_size: -
v_call: TRBV29-1
d_call: TRBD2
cdr3_nt: TGCAGCGTTGATGGGCTAGCGGGAGTAGGCACAGATACGCAGTATTTT
cdr3_aa: CSVDGLAGVGTDTQYF

j_call: TRBJ2-7
clone_size: -
v_call: TRBV6-5
d_call: -
cdr3_nt: TGTGCCAGCAGTGTGGTGCAGGCTTCCTACGAGCAGTACTTC
cdr3_aa: CASSVVQASYEQYF

j_call: TRBJ2-7
clone_size: -
v_call: TRBV5-3
d_call: -
cdr3_nt: TGTGCCAGCAGCTTGGGGACTCACTACGAGCAGTACTTC
cdr3_aa: CASSLGTHYEQYF

j_call: TRBJ2-7
clone_size: -
v_call: TRBV28
d_call: TRBD1
cdr3_nt: TGTGCCAGCAGTTTGCCCCGGGACAGGCCCTACGAGCAGTACTTC
cdr3_aa: CASSLPRDRPYEQYF

j_call: TRBJ1-2
clone_size: -
v_call: TRBV2
d_call: -
cdr3_nt: TGTGCCAGAGACAGAGGTGACTACACCTTC
cdr3_aa: CARDRGDYTF

j_call: TRBJ1-6
clone_size: -
v_call: TRBV7-6
d_call: -
cdr3_nt: TGTGCCAGCAGCTCGCGGGCCGTCGGGTATTCACCCCTCCACTTT
cdr3_aa: CASSSRAVGYSPLHF

j_call: TRBJ2-5
clone_size: -
v_call: TRBV30
d_call: TRBD2
cdr3_nt: TGTGCCTGGACGGCGGGAGTGGAGGAGACCCAGTACTTC
cdr3_aa: CAWTAGVEETQYF

j_call: TRBJ2-2
clone_size: -
v_call: TRBV5-1
d_call: -
cdr3_nt: TGCGCCAGCAGCTTGGGTGGGCCAGAATACACCGGGGAGCTGTTTTTT
cdr3_aa: CASSLGGPEYTGELFF

j_call: TRBJ1-1
clone_size: -
v_call: TRBV5-1
d_call: -
cdr3_nt: TGCGCCAGCAGCCCTAACAGGAACACTGAAGCTTTCTTT
cdr3_aa: CASSPNRNTEAFF

j_call: TRBJ2-2
clone_size: -
v_call: TRBV5-4
d_call: -
cdr3_nt: TGTGCCTGGATCACGGAGAACACCGGGGAGCTGTTTTTT
cdr3_aa: CAWITENTGELFF

j_call: TRBJ1-3
clone_size: -
v_call: TRBV2
d_call: -
cdr3_nt: TGTGCCAGCAGTGGGGACGGCTGGGGAAACACCATATATTTT
cdr3_aa: CASSGDGWGNTIYF

j_call: TRBJ2-7
clone_size: -
v_call: TRBV5-1
d_call: -
cdr3_nt: TGCGCCAGCAGCTTGCGTAGGGAGGTAGGCGAGCAGTACTTC
cdr3_aa: CASSLRREVGEQYF

j_call: TRBJ2-7
clone_size: -
v_call: TRBV29-1
d_call: -
cdr3_nt: TGCAGCGTGGGGGCCTCTAACTCCTACGAGCAGTACTTC
cdr3_aa: CSVGASNSYEQYF

j_call: TRBJ2-7
clone_size: -
v_call: TRBV28
d_call: TRBD1
cdr3_nt: TGTGCCAGCAGTTCTTGGACAGGGGATTCCTACGAGCAGTACTTC
cdr3_aa: CASSSWTGDSYEQYF

j_call: TRBJ2-7
clone_size: -
v_call: TRBV9
d_call: TRBD1
cdr3_nt: TGTGCCAGCAGCGCCCGGACAGGAAGCTACGAGCAGTACTTC
cdr3_aa: CASSARTGSYEQYF

j_call: TRBJ2-2
clone_size: -
v_call: TRBV2
d_call: -
cdr3_nt: TGTGCCAGCTCCGGCGGCTGGGGGGAGCTGTTTTTT
cdr3_aa: CASSGGWGELFF

j_call: TRBJ2-7
clone_size: -
v_call: TRBV27
d_call: -
cdr3_nt: TGTGCCAGCAGTACAGGGTTCGAGCAGTACTTC
cdr3_aa: CASSTGFEQYF

j_call: TRBJ2-5
clone_size: -
v_call: TRBV4-3
d_call: TRBD1
cdr3_nt: TGCGCCAGCAGCCAAGATTTTGACAGGGCTAAGACCCAGTACTTC
cdr3_aa: CASSQDFDRAKTQYF

j_call: TRBJ2-7
clone_size: once
v_call: TRBV27
d_call: -
cdr3_nt: TGTGCCAGCAGTTTAGTTAGCGGCTCCTACGAGCAGTACTTC
cdr3_aa: CASSLVSGSYEQYF

j_call: TRBJ2-6
clone_size: -
v_call: TRBV7-9
d_call: -
cdr3_nt: TGTGCCAGCAGCGGGATTCGCACCGGTAGCTCTGGGGCCAACGTCCTGACTTTC
cdr3_aa: CASSGIRTGSSGANVLTF

j_call: TRBJ1-5
clone_size: -
v_call: TRBV27
d_call: -
cdr3_nt: TGTGCCAGCAGTTTAGGGGCTGCCAATCAGCCCCAGCATTTT
cdr3_aa: CASSLGAANQPQHF

j_call: TRBJ2-5
clone_size: -
v_call: TRBV5-1
d_call: TRBD2
cdr3_nt: TGCGCCAGGTTAGCGGGGCCTCGAGGTGGAGAGACCCAGTACTTC
cdr3_aa: CARLAGPRGGETQYF

j_call: TRBJ2-3
clone_size: few
v_call: TRBV5-5
d_call: TRBD2
cdr3_nt: TGTGCCAGCAGCTTTAGCGGGAGTGCAGATACGCAGTATTTT
cdr3_aa: CASSFSGSADTQYF